The clone carrying this T cell receptor beta chain was recorded many times. This specimen comes from a study of T cells in Graves' hyperthyroidism and ophthalmopathy. TCR beta CDR3 regions were amplified from RNA. When the TCR CDR3 underwent first-round RT-PCR, the HTBI primer set was used. TCRdb ran MiXCR on the multiplex PCR reads and lists one entry per CDR3 protein. The repertoire holds 210,000 or so distinct CDR3 sequences, 15% to 20% seen once, with approximately 46% in the top ten. The receptor comes from a man aged 50 to 60 with Graves' hyperthyroidism. The sequenced material came from blood.

This CDR3 reads CASSHYDTDTQYF. CDR3 in DNA: TGCGCCAGCAGCCATTATGACACAGATACGCAGTATTTT. The gene calls are TRBV4-1 and TRBJ2-3; no clear D. CDR3 length: 13 amino acids. Germline CDR1 reads MGHRA; CDR2 reads YSYEKL. Trimming removed 3 bases at V and 2 bases at J, with 6 bases between.